What follows is one T cell receptor (beta chain) and its context. This CDR3 contains 15 residues. Germline V gives CDR1 MNHNS, CDR2 SASEGT. The trim removed 2 bases at V and 5 bases at J, leaving 3 bases unmatched. The sample originates from a study of T-cell reconstitution after alpha-beta-depleted transplantation in children. Unique molecular identifiers were used to barcode this TCRbeta library. TCRdb fed the PCR reads into MiXCR, producing one record per CDR3 protein. The sample records about 540,000 distinct CDR3 sequences, about 18% being singletons. The V call is TRBV6-1, the J call TRBJ2-4; TRBD1 matches 10 bases. The source material was PBMCs from the stem cell graft donor, sampled from the stem cell graft. The receptor comes from a human donor who donated a stem cell graft to a child with acute lymphoblastic leukemia. The CDR3 DNA follows: TGTGCCAGCAGTGAATCCGGGACAGGGGAAAACATTCAGTACTTC. Protein sequence: CASSESGTGENIQYF.